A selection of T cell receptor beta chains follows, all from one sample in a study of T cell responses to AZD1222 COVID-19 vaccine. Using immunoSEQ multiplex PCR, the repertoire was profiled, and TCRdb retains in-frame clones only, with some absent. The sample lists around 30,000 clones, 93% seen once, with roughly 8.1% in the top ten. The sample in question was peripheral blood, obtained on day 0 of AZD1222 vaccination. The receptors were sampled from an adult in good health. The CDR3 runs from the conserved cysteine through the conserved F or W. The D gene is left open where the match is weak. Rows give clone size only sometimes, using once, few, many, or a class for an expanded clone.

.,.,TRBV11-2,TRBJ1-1,TGTGCCAGCAGCTTCTGGTCCGTCGGGGGAACTGAAGCTTTCTTT,CASSFWSVGGTEAFF
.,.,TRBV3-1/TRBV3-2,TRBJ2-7,TGTGCCAGCAGCCAAGATGGGGGGGGGCTCTACGAGCAGTACTTC,CASSQDGGGLYEQYF
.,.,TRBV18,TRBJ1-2,TGTGCCAGCTCACCTGTAAAATCCCCTAACTATGGCTACACCTTC,CASSPVKSPNYGYTF
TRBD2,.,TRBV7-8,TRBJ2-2,TGTGCCAGCAGCTTAGCGGGGGGGATCGGGGAGCTGTTTTTT,CASSLAGGIGELFF
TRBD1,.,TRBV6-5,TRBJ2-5,TGTGCCAGCAGGGGGACAGGGAGGAAGACCCAGTACTTC,CASRGTGRKTQYF
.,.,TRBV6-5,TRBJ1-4,TGTGCCAGCAGCACGACAGAGCTTAGGGGTGAAAAACTGTTTTTT,CASSTTELRGEKLFF
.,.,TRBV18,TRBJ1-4,TGTGCCAGCTCACCATCGGGAGGAAAACTGTTTTTT,CASSPSGGKLFF
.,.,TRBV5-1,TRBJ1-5,TGCGCCAGCAGCTTGGATAGCCAGCATCAGCCCCAGCATTTT,CASSLDSQHQPQHF
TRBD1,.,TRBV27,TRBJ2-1,TGTGCCAGCATCAGAAACAGGGGGATCTACAATGAGCAGTTCTTC,CASIRNRGIYNEQFF
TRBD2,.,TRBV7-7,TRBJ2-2,TGTGCCAGCAGCTTAGGTAGCGGGGTGAACACCGGGGAGCTGTTTTTT,CASSLGSGVNTGELFF
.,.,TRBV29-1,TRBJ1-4,TGCAGCGTTGCTCGCAGGGTCGGTGAAAAACTGTTTTTT,CSVARRVGEKLFF
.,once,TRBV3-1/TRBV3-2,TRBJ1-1,TGTGCCAGCAGCCAAGCCCTGGTGAAGGGTCGGGTAGGGAGCTACACTGAAGCTTTCTTT,CASSQALVKGRVGSYTEAFF
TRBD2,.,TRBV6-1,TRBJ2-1,TGTGCCAGCAGTGAAGTGGTTGGGTGGGGGGGCAATGAGCAGTTCTTC,CASSEVVGWGGNEQFF
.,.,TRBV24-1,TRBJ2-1,TGTGCCACCAGTGATTTGTCAGGGAGCCCCATGAATGAGCAGTTCTTC,CATSDLSGSPMNEQFF
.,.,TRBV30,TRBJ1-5,TGTGCCTGGAGTGTAGTGGAGGGGGATCAGCCCCAGCATTTT,CAWSVVEGDQPQHF
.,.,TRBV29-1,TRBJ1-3,TGCAGCGTTGAAGCTGGAAACACCATATATTTT,CSVEAGNTIYF
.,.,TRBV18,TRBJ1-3,TGTGCCAGCTCACCAATCGGACCGCCGGACACCATATATTTT,CASSPIGPPDTIYF